The clone carrying this T cell receptor (beta chain) was seen a few times. As yet, its antigen is unknown. This specimen belongs to a study of lymphopenia after photon versus proton radiotherapy. Findings and caveats of the study: Proton therapy kept repertoires fairly stable, unlike photons, which gained effector/memory cells.

Repertoires were generated with immunoSEQ multiplex PCR, while TCRdb's copy carries only in-frame clones and drops some. The sample lists roughly 14,000 clones, approximately 83% seen once, with approximately 27% in the top ten. The sequences come from peripheral blood, collected from a patient treated with photon-based radiotherapy. This clonotype was obtained from a man between 45 and 60 years old with gastric cancer.

CDR3 sequence reads: CASSTQRRTYNSPLHF. CDR3 DNA: TGTGCCAGCAGTACCCAACGACGGACCTATAATTCACCCCTCCACTTT. The rearrangement links TRBV11-2 to TRBJ1-6; D call uncertain. The germline V gene encodes CDR1 SGHAT and CDR2 FQNNGV. The CDR3 contains 16 residues. The V gene lost 6 bases and the J gene lost 2 bases, with 14 bases spanning the gap.